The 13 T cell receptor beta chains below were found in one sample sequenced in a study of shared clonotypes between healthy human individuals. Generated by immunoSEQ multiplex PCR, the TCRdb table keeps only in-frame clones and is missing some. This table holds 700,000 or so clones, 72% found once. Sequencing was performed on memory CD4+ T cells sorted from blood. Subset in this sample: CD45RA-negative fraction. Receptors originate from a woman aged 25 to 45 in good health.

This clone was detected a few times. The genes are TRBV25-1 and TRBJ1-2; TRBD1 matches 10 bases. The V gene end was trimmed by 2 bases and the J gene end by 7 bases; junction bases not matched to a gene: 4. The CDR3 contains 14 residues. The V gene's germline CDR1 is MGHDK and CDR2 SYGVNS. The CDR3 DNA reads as TGTGCCAGCAGTGAAGACAGGGGGCCTCGTGGCTACACCTTC. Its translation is CASSEDRGPRGYTF.

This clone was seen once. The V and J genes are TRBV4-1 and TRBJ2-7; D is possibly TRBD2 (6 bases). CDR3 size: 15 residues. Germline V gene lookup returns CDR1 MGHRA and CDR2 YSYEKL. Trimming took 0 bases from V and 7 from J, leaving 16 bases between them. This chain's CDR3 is CASSQDSVAREEQYF. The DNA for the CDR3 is TGCGCCAGCAGCCAAGATTCGGTTGCCCGGGAGGAGCAGTACTTC.

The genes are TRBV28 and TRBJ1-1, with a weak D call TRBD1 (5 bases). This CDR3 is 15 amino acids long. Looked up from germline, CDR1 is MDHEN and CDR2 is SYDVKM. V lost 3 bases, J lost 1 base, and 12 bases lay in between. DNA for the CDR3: TGTGCCAGCAGTTTCTTATCAGGGAAGAACACTGAAGCTTTCTTT. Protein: CASSFLSGKNTEAFF. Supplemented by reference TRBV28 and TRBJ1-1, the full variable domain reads DVKVTQSSRYLVKRTGEKVFLECVQDMDHENMFWYRQDPGLGLRLIYFSYDVKMKEKGDIPEGYSVSREKKERFSLILESASTNQTSMYLCASSFLSGKNTEAFFGQGTRLTVV.

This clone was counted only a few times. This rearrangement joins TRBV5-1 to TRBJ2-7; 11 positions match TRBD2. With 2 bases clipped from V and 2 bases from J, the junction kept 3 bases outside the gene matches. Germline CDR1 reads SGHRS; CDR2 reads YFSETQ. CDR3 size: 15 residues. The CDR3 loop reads CASSFTSGSAYEQYF. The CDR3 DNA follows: TGCGCCAGCAGCTTTACTAGCGGGAGCGCCTACGAGCAGTACTTC.

CDR3 residues: CASSSPGTAYGYTF. In nucleotides, the CDR3 is TGCGCCAGCAGTTCTCCCGGGACAGCCTATGGCTACACCTTC. The chain combines TRBV4-1 with TRBJ1-2, with 7 positions matching TRBD1. J lost 4 bases, V lost 6 bases, and 8 bases had no gene match. In germline, CDR1 is MGHRA, CDR2 YSYEKL. CDR3 size: 14 residues.

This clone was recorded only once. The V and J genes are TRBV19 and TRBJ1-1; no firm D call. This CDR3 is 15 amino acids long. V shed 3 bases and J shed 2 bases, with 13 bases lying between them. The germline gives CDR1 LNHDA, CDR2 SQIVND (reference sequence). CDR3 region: CASSIWVDPNTEAFF. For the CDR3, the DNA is TGTGCCAGTAGTATTTGGGTCGATCCCAACACTGAAGCTTTCTTT.

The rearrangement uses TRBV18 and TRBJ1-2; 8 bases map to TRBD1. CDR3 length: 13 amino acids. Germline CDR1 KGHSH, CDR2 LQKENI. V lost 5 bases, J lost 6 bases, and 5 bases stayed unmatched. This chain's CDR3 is CASSYGQGDGYTF. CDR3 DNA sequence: TGTGCCAGCTCATATGGACAGGGTGATGGCTACACCTTC.

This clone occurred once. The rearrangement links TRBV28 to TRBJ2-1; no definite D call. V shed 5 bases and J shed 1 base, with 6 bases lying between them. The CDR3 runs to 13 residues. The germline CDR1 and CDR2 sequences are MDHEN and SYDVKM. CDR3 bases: TGTGCCAGCAGTGTGGGATCCTACAATGAGCAGTTCTTC. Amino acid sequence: CASSVGSYNEQFF.

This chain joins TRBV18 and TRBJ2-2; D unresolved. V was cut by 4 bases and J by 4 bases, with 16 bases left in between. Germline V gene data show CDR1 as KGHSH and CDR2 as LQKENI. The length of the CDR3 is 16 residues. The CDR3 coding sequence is TGTGCCAGCTCACTCCGGGCCCTCATTGCCACCGGGGAGCTGTTTTTT. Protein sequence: CASSLRALIATGELFF.

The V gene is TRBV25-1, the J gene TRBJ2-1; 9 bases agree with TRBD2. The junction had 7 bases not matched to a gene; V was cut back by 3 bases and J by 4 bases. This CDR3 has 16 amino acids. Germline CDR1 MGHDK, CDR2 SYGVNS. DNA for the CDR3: TGTGCCAGCAGTGAGAGCGGGAGGACGCTTTACAATGAGCAGTTCTTC. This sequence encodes CASSESGRTLYNEQFF.

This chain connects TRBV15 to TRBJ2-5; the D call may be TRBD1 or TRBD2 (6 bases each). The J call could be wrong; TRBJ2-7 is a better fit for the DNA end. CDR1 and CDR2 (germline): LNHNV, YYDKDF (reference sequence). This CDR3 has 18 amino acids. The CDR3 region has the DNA TGTGCCACCAGCAGAGATTTAGGAGGGGCAGGGGAAACCTACGAGCAGTACTTC. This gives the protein CATSRDLGGAGETYEQYF.

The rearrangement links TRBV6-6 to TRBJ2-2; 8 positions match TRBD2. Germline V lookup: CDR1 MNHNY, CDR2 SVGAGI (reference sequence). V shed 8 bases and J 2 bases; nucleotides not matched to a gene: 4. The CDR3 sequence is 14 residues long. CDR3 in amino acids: CASQTSGNTGELFF. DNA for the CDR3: TGTGCCAGCCAAACTAGCGGAAACACCGGGGAGCTGTTTTTT.

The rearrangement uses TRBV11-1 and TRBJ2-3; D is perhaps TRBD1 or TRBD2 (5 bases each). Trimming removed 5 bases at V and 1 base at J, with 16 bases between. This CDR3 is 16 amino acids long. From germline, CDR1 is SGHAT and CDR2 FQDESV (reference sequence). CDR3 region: CASSHPRDGGTDTQYF. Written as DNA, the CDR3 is TGTGCCAGCAGCCACCCCCGGGACGGAGGCACAGATACGCAGTATTTT.